The clone carrying this T cell receptor (beta chain) is judged medium-sized. This sample is drawn from a study of blood T cells in healthy people across ages. Germline CDR1 is MNHNS and CDR2 is SASEGT. The CDR3 has 15 residues. V shed 5 bases and J 7 bases; nucleotides not matched to a gene: 12. There were healthy Caucasian individuals from Russia, aged roughly 6 to 100, serving as donors. Total RNA was isolated from each sample in quantities of at least 5 micrograms. With a J-beta primer mix and a sample-barcoded 5' primer, a second PCR ran roughly 6 to 11 cycles. Every sample produced at least 2.5 million CDR3-containing paired-end reads. TCRdb ran MiXCR on the 5' RACE reads and lists one entry per CDR3 protein. This table has hundreds of thousands of distinct CDR3 sequences, 20% to 25% appearing once.

This sequence originates from an older man in good health. The J gene is TRBJ2-7, the V gene TRBV6-1, with 9 bases lining up with TRBD2. Source material: blood. Written as DNA, the CDR3 is TGTGCCAGCAGTCGTCCTGCGGGAGGGCCAAGTGAGCAGTACTTC. Amino acids: CASSRPAGGPSEQYF.